What follows describes a single T cell receptor beta chain. The data were taken from a study of control samples from healthy donors and cancer patients. TCRdb's table, derived via immunoSEQ multiplex PCR, lists solely in-frame clones and lacks some. The repertoire holds nearly 200,000 clones, with around 93% as singletons. CDR1 and CDR2 from the germline V gene are MDHEN and SYDVKM. After removal of 2 bases from V and 8 bases from J, the junction contained 9 bases not matched to a gene. The CDR3 has 16 residues. The receptor comes from a man aged 25 to 40 in good health. This chain links TRBV28 with TRBJ1-2; 12 nucleotides match TRBD1. Sequenced input: blood. The CDR3 coding sequence is TGTGCCAGCAGTTTAGAGCCGGGACAGGGGGCTCAAGGCTACACCTTC. It translates to CASSLEPGQGAQGYTF.